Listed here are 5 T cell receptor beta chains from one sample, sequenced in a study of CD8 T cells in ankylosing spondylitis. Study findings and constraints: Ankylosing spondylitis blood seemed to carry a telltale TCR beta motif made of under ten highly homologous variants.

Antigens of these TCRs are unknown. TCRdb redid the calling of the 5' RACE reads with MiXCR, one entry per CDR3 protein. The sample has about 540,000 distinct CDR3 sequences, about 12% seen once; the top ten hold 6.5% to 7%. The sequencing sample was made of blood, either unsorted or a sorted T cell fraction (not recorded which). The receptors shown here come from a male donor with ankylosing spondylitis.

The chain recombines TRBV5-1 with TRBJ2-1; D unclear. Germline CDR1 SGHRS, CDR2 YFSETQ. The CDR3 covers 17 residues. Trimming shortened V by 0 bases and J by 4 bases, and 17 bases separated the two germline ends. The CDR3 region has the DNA TGCGCCAGCAGCTTGGGAAGTCTTGGACGATCGTACAATGAGCAGTTCTTC. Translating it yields CASSLGSLGRSYNEQFF.

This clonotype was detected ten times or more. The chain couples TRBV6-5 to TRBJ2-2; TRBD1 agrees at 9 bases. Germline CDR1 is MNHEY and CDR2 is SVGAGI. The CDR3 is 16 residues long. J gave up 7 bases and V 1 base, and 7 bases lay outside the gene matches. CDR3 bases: TGTGCCAGCAGTTACTTGGGACAGGGATTTGGCGGGGAGCTGTTTTTT. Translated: CASSYLGQGFGGELFF.

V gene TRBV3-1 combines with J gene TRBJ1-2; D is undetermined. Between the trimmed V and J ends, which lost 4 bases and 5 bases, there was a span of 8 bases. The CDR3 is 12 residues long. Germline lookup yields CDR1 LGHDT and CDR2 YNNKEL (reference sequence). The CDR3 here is CASSRREYGYTF. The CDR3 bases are TGTGCCAGCAGCCGTCGAGAGTATGGCTACACCTTC.

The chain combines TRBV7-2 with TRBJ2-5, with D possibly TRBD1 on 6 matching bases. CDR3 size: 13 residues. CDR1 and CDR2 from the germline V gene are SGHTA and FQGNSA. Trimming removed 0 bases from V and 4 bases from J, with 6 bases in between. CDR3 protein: CASSLADRETQYF. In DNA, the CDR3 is TGTGCCAGCAGCTTAGCGGACAGAGAGACCCAGTACTTC.

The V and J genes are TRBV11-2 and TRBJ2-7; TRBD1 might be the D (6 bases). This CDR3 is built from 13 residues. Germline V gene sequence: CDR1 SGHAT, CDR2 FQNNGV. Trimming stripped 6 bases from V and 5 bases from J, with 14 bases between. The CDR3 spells CASSNDRSHEQYF. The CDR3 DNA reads TGTGCCAGCAGTAACGACAGGTCCCACGAGCAGTACTTC.